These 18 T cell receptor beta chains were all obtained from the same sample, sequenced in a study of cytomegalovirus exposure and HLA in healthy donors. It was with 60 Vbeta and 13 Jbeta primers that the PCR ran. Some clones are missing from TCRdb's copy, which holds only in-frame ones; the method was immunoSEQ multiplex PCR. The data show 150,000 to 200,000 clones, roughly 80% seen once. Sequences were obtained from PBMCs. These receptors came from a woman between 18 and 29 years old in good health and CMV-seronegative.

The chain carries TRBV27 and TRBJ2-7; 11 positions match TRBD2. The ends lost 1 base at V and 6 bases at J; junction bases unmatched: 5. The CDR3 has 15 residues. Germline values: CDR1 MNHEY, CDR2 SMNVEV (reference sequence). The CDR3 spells CASSLLLAGGGEQYF. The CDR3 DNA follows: TGTGCCAGCAGTTTATTGCTAGCGGGAGGAGGCGAGCAGTACTTC.

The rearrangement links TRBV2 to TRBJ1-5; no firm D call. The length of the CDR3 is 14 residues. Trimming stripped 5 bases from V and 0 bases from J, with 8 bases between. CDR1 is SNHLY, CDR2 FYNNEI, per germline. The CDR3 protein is CASSQQVSNQPQHF. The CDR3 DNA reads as TGTGCCAGCAGTCAGCAGGTTAGCAATCAGCCCCAGCATTTT.

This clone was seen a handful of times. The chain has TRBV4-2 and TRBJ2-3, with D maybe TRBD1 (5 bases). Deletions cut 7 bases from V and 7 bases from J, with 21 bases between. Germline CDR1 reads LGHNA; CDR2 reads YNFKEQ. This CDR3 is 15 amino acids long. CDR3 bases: TGTGCCAGCACCTCGGCAGTAGGGGCCGCCTATACGCAGTATTTT. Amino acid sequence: CASTSAVGAAYTQYF.

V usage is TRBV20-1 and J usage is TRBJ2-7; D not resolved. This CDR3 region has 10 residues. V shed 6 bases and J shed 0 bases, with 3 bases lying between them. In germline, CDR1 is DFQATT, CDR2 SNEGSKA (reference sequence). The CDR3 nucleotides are TGCAGTGCCGTCTCCTACGAGCAGTACTTC. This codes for CSAVSYEQYF.

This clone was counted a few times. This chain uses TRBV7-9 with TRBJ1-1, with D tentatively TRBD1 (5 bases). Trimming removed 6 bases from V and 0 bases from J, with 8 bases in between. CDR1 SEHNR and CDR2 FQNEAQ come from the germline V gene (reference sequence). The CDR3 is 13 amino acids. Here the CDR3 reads CASRPGMNTEAFF. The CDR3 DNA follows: TGTGCCAGCAGACCAGGGATGAACACTGAAGCTTTCTTT.

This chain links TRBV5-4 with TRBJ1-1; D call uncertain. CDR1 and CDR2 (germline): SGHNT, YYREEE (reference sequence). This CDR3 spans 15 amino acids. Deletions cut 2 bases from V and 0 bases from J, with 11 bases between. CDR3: CASSFRSGMNTEAFF. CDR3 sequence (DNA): TGTGCCAGCAGCTTCCGGTCGGGGATGAACACTGAAGCTTTCTTT.

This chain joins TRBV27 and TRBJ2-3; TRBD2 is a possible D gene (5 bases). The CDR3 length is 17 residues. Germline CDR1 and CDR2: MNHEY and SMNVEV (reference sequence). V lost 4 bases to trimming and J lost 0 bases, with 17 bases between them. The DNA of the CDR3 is TGTGCCAGCAGTTGGGCGTCGGGGATAGCTAGCACAGATACGCAGTATTTT. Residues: CASSWASGIASTDTQYF.

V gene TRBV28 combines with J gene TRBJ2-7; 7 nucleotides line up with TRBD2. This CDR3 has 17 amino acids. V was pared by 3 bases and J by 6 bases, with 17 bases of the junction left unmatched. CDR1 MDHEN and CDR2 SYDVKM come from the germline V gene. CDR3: CASSFLIRDGGNGEQYF. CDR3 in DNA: TGTGCCAGCAGTTTCTTGATTCGGGACGGGGGGAATGGCGAGCAGTACTTC.

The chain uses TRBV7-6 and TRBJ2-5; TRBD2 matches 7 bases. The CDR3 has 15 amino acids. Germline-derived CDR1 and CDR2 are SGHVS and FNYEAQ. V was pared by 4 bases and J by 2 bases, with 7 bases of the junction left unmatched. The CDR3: CASSYLADPQETQYF. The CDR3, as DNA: TGTGCCAGCAGCTACCTAGCGGATCCACAAGAGACCCAGTACTTC. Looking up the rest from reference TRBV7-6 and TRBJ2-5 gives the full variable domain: GAGVSQSPRYKVTKRGQDVALRCDPISGHVSLYWYRQALGQGPEFLTYFNYEAQQDKSGLPNDRFSAERPEGSISTLTIQRTEQRDSAMYRCASSYLADPQETQYFGPGTRLLVL.

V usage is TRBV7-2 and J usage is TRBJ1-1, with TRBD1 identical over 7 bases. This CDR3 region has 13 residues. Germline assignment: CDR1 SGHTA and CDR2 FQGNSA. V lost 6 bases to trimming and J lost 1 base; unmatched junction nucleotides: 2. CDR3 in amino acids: CASSRQGNTEAFF. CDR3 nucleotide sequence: TGTGCCAGCAGTAGACAGGGGAACACTGAAGCTTTCTTT. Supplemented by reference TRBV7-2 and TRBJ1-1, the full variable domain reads GAGVSQSPSNKVTEKGKDVELRCDPISGHTALYWYRQSLGQGLEFLIYFQGNSAPDKSGLPSDRFSAERTGGSVSTLTIQRTQQEDSAVYLCASSRQGNTEAFFGQGTRLTVV.

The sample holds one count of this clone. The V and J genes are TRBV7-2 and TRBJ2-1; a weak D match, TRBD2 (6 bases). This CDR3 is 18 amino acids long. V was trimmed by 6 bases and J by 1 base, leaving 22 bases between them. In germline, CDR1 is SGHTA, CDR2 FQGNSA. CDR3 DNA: TGTGCCAGCAGGCCCATGGGTAACGCGGGGCTATCCTACAATGAGCAGTTCTTC. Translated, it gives CASRPMGNAGLSYNEQFF.

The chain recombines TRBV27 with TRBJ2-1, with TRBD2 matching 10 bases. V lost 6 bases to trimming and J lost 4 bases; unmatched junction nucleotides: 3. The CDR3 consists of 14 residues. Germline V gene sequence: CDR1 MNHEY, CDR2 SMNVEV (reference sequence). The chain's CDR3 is CASSGLADYNEQFF. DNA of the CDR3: TGTGCCAGCAGCGGACTAGCGGATTACAATGAGCAGTTCTTC.

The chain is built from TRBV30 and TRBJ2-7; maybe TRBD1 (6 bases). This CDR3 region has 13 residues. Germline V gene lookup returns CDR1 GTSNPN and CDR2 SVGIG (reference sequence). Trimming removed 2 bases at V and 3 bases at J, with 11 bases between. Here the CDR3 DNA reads TGTGCCTGGAGTAGGGCAGGGGTCTACGAGCAGTACTTC. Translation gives CAWSRAGVYEQYF.

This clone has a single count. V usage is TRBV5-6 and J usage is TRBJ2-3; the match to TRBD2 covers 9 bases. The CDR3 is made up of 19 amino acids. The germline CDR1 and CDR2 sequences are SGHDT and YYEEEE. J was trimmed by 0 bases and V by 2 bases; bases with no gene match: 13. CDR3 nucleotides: TGTGCCAGCAGCTTTGGGCTAGCGGGATATTACGCTAGCACAGATACGCAGTATTTT. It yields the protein CASSFGLAGYYASTDTQYF.

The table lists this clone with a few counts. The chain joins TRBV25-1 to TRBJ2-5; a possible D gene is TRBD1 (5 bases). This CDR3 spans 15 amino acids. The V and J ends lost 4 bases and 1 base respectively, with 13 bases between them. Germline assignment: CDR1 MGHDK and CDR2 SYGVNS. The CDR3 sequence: CASSAIQVLQETQYF. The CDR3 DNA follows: TGTGCCAGCAGTGCGATACAGGTCCTCCAAGAGACCCAGTACTTC.

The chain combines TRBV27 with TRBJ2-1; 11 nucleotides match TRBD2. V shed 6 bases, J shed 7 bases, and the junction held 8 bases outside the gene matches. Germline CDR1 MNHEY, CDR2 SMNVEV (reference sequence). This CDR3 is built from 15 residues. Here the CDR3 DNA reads TGTGCCAGCAGCCCTCTACTAGCGGGAGTTAATGAGCAGTTCTTC. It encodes CASSPLLAGVNEQFF.

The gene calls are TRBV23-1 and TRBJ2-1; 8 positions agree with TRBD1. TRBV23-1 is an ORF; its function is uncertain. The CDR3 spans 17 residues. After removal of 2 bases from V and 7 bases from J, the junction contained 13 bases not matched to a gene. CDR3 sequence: CASSQTVRDRYGNEQFF. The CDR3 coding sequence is TGCGCCAGCAGTCAAACGGTTCGGGACAGGTACGGGAATGAGCAGTTCTTC.

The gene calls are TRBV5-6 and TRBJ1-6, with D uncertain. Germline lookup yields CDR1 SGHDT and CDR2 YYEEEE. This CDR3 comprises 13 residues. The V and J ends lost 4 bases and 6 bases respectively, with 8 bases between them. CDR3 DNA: TGTGCCAGCAGCCCGGGATTTAATTCACCCCTCCACTTT. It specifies CASSPGFNSPLHF.